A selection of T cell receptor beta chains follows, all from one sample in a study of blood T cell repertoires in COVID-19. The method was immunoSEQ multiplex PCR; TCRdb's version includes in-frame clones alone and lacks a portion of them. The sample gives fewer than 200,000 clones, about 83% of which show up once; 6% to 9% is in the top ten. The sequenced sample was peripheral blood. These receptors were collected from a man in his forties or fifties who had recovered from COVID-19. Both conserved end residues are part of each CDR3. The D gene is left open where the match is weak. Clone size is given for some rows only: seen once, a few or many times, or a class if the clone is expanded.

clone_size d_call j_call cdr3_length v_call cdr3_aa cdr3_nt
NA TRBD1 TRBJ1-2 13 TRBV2 CASSGTGPYGYTF TGTGCCAGCAGTGGGACAGGTCCCTATGGCTACACCTTC
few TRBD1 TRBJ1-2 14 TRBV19 CASSIDPDRAGYTF TGTGCCAGTAGTATAGACCCGGACAGGGCGGGCTACACCTTC
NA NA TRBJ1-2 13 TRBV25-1 CASSLRGGYGYTF TGTGCCAGCAGTCTTCGAGGCGGCTATGGCTACACCTTC
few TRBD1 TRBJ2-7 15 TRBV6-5 CASMPTGARKDEQYF TGTGCCAGCATGCCGACAGGGGCCCGGAAGGACGAGCAGTACTTC
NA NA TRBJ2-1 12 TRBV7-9 CASSLSSNEQFF TGTGCCAGCAGCTTAAGCTCCAATGAGCAGTTCTTC
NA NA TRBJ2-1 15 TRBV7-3 CASSPGVNPYNEQFF TGTGCCAGCAGCCCAGGGGTGAACCCCTACAATGAGCAGTTCTTC
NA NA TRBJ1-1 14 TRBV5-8 CASSLVEGGVEAFF TGTGCCAGCAGCTTGGTTGAGGGAGGCGTTGAAGCTTTCTTT
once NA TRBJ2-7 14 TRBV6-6 CASCPSASTYEQYF TGTGCCAGCTGTCCTAGCGCATCGACCTACGAGCAGTACTTC
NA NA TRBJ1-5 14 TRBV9 CASSEGLSNQPQHF TGTGCCAGCAGCGAGGGGCTTAGCAATCAGCCCCAGCATTTT
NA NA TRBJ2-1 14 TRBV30 CAWSVEIAYNEQFF TGTGCCTGGAGTGTAGAAATAGCCTACAATGAGCAGTTCTTC
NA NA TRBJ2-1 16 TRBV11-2 CASSPVRRAGPYEQFF TGTGCCAGCAGCCCTGTGAGGAGGGCGGGCCCCTATGAGCAGTTCTTC
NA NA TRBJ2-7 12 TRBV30 CAWSGPSYEQYF TGTGCCTGGAGTGGTCCTTCCTACGAGCAGTACTTC
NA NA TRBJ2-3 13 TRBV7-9 CASSGQGTDTQYF TGTGCCAGCAGCGGGCAAGGCACAGATACGCAGTATTTT
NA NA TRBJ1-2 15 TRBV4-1 CASSRGQASNYGYTF TGCGCCAGCAGCCGCGGTCAAGCCAGTAACTATGGCTACACCTTC
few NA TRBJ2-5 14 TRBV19 CASSIGRGQETQYF TGTGCCAGTAGTATAGGCAGGGGCCAAGAGACCCAGTACTTC
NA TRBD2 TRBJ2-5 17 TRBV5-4 CASSRGLAGGQGETQYF TGTGCCAGCAGCCGGGGACTAGCGGGGGGGCAGGGAGAGACCCAGTACTTC
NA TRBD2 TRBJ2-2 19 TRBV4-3 CASSQVWNSGGTHTGELFF TGCGCCAGCAGCCAAGTATGGAATAGCGGGGGGACCCACACCGGGGAGCTGTTTTTT
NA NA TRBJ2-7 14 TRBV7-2 CASSPVGRSYEQYF TGTGCCAGCAGCCCGGTCGGCAGGTCCTACGAGCAGTACTTC
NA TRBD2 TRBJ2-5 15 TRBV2 CASSVERGAEETQYF TGTGCCAGCAGTGTGGAGCGGGGGGCCGAAGAGACCCAGTACTTC
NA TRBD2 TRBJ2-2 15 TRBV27 CASSLGTSATGELFF TGTGCCAGCAGTTTAGGGACTAGCGCTACCGGGGAGCTGTTTTTT
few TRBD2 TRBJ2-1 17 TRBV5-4 CASSTGTTSGRGNEQFF TGTGCCAGCAGCACCGGTACGACTAGCGGGAGGGGAAATGAGCAGTTCTTC
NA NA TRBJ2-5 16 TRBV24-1 CATSDAGQRAFETQYF TGTGCCACCAGTGATGCTGGACAACGGGCCTTCGAGACCCAGTACTTC
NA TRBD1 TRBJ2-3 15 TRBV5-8 CASSQTGIVTDTQYF TGTGCCAGCAGCCAGACAGGGATCGTCACAGATACGCAGTATTTT
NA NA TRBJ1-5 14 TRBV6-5 CASTGYYSNQPQHF TGTGCCAGCACCGGATACTATAGCAATCAGCCCCAGCATTTT
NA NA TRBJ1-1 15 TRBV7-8 CASSLEIFRQAEAFF TGTGCCAGCAGCTTAGAGATCTTTAGACAGGCGGAAGCTTTCTTT
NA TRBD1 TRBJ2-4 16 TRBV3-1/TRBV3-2 CASRGDRVVGKNIQYF TGTGCCAGCAGGGGCGACAGGGTAGTCGGCAAAAACATTCAGTACTTC